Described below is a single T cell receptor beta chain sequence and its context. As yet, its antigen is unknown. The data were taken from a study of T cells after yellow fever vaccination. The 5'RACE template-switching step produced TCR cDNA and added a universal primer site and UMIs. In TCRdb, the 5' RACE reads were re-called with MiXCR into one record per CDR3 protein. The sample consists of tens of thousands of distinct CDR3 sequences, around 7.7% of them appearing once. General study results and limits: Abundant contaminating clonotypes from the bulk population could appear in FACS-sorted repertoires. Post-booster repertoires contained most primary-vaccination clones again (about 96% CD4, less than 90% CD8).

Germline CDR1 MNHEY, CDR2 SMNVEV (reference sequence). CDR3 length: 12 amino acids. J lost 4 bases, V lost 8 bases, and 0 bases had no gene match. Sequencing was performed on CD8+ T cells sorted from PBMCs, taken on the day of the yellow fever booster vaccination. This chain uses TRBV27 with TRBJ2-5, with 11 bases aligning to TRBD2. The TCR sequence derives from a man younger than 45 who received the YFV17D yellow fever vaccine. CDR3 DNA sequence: TGTGCCAGCGGACTAGCGGGAGAGACCCAGTACTTC. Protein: CASGLAGETQYF.